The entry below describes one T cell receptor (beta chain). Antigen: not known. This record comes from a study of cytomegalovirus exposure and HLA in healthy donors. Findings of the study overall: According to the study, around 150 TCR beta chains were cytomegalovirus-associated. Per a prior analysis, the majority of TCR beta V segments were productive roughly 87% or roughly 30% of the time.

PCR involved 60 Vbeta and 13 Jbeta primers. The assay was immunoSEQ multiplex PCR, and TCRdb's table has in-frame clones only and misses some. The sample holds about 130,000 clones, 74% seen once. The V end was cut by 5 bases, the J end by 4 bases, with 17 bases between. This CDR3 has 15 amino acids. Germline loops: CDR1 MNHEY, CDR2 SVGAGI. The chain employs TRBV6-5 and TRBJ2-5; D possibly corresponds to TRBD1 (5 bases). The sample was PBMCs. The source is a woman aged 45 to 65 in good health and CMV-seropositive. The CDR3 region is CASSATSGLGETQYF. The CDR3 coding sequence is TGTGCCAGCAGTGCCACCTCAGGGTTGGGAGAGACCCAGTACTTC.